This TCR beta chain was found in a study of T cells in Graves' hyperthyroidism and ophthalmopathy (dated by TCRdb to between 2019 and 2020). Regarding the research as a whole: Peripheral blood was sampled at the time of initial diagnosis, prior to any treatment. After blood sampling, hyperthyroidism patients were treated with methimazole at a starting dose of 30 mg daily, and ophthalmopathy patients were treated with high-dose intravenous methylprednisolone. The roughly 90 discovery patients were divided at random into training and test sets in a 7:3 ratio. Thyroid tissue and blood T-cell repertoires from about six Graves' hyperthyroidism patients were also compared in the study. TCR Vbeta CDR3 sequencing of 120 to 150 peripheral blood samples (under 45 ophthalmopathy, some 75 hyperthyroidism and approximately 17 progressor patients) is reported in the paper. Prospective prediction of ophthalmopathy was tested in an independent validation cohort of approximately 19 hyperthyroidism patients and 17 patients who later progressed to ophthalmopathy. TCR V-J signatures able to tell the groups apart were searched for in a discovery cohort of 95 or so patients, of whom about 40 had Graves' ophthalmopathy and roughly 57 had stable Graves' hyperthyroidism. On the study overall, not on this receptor specifically: Sample size was not statistically predetermined, and investigators were not blinded to group allocation. During validation, the model predicted progression to ophthalmopathy a median of approximately 7 months ahead of onset, with 60% to 71% sensitivity and roughly 75% specificity. Most expanded thyroid clonotypes (frequency above 0.001) were also found in blood, which suggests that blood repertoires may mirror thyroid immune responses. A 13 V-J signature model separated ophthalmopathy from stable hyperthyroidism, with about 88% sensitivity and roughly 81% specificity in cross-validation and 80%/75% in testing.

About this clonotype itself: The clone's antigen remains unknown. It has no much larger one-base neighbor in the sample; base qualities were not kept.

Graves' hyperthyroidism was defined as stable when no progression to ophthalmopathy occurred over 18 months of follow-up. Hyperthyroidism patients were newly diagnosed, had a disease duration of under 2 months, and were aged 18 to 65 years. The study excluded patients with uncontrolled infections, other autoimmune diseases, pregnancy or lactation. Diagnoses were established on the basis of clinical symptoms, serum thyroxine and TRAb, thyroid ultrasound, and orbital computed tomography. PBMCs were separated from 7.5 to 10 ml of fresh peripheral blood using Ficoll-Paque density gradient centrifugation. Trizol reagent was used to extract total RNA, and RNA quality was then checked on an Agilent 2100 Bioanalyzer. The TCR beta CDR3 regions were amplified from the RNA transcripts. The TCR CDR3 was subjected to a first round of RT-PCR using the HTBI primer set and the Qiagen OneStep RT-PCR kit. Libraries were constructed in a second round of multiplex PCR, after which size selection and purification were performed. Paired-end sequencing of the libraries was performed with 100 bp reads on an Illumina HiSeq2000. The authors processed their data as follows. SOAPnuke was used to process the raw data, with reads discarded if the reads contained adapters or uncalled bases, had a mean Phred below 15, or lacked an exact constant-primer or identifier match. COPE v1.2.5 was used to merge the high-quality paired reads, and each unique nucleotide sequence was defined as a clonotype. MiTCR v1.1 was used to align clonotypes to the IMGT TRBV, TRBD and TRBJ reference segments. Only V-J combinations with frequency above 0.0001, covering 99.2% of repertoires, were analysed. A TCS score was defined as the ratio of F50 (clonal expansion) to E x V (chaos), with BLOSUM62-based TCRdist applied between CDR3 peptides within each V-J. Welch's t-statistics and random forest reduced approximately 520 V-J features to roughly 13, which were used in a naive Bayes classifier (R e1071). Thyroid-blood repertoire similarity was quantified with the Morisita-Horn index. Starting from the raw public reads, TCRdb applied fastp trimming at Q25, assembled clones with MiXCR and retained in-frame beta chains. Duplicate CDR3 protein sequences are folded into a single record with the most common DNA and genes. The authors' filters were not applied to this entry. The sample has hundreds of thousands of distinct CDR3 sequences on record, around 38% of them singletons. The ten largest clones represent approximately 8.7% of the sample.

CDR1 MNHEY and CDR2 SVGAGI were looked up in the germline V gene. Trimming removed 6 bases from V and 5 bases from J; the gene matches leave 12 bases unexplained. Counted from cysteine to phenylalanine, this CDR3 has 15 amino acids. Only the CDR3 part of the read is kept: 45 bases, read in frame from the first base. The sequence was collected from a man between 18 and 35 years old with Graves' hyperthyroidism. The source material was blood. The rearrangement combines TRBV6-5 with TRBJ2-7; 8 central nucleotides agree with TRBD2. In nucleotides, the sequence is TGTGCCAGCAGCCCCTCGGGGGGGACCGCGGACGAGCAGTACTTC. Its protein is CASSPSGGTADEQYF.